The next 15 T cell receptor beta chains were all read from a single sample in a study of cytomegalovirus exposure and HLA in healthy donors. Vbeta (60) and Jbeta (13) primers were used in the PCR. Clones were sequenced by immunoSEQ multiplex PCR, and TCRdb holds only the in-frame ones, with some missing. The sample holds approximately 240,000 clones; 80% to 90% are singletons and the top ten take around 1%. The sequenced material came from PBMCs. The receptor set was obtained from a woman under 30 in good health and CMV-seronegative.

The chain is built from TRBV27 and TRBJ2-7, with a weak D call TRBD1 (6 bases). V was trimmed by 6 bases and J by 3 bases, leaving 18 bases between them. Germline lookup yields CDR1 MNHEY and CDR2 SMNVEV (reference sequence). This CDR3 region has 15 residues. CDR3 region: CASRLAPDSYYEQYF. In DNA, the CDR3 is TGTGCCAGCAGATTGGCTCCGGACAGTTACTACGAGCAGTACTTC.

The gene calls are TRBV27 and TRBJ2-1, with 9 bases matching TRBD2. This CDR3 has 18 residues. J was trimmed by 3 bases and V by 5 bases; bases with no gene match: 14. Germline V CDR1 and CDR2: MNHEY, SMNVEV (reference sequence). CDR3 in DNA: TGTGCCAGCAGTCCCGCGGGAGGGCCTTTTTCTTTCTACAATGAGCAGTTCTTC. Encoded protein: CASSPAGGPFSFYNEQFF.

The gene calls are TRBV30 and TRBJ2-5; 11 bases agree with TRBD1. The DNA end is more similar to TRBJ2-7, so the J call may be wrong. CDR1 is GTSNPN, CDR2 SVGIG, per germline (reference sequence). The CDR3 covers 12 residues. CDR3 DNA: TGTGCCGGGACAGGGGGGTTCAACGAGCAGTACTTC. Protein product: CAGTGGFNEQYF.

The chain carries TRBV20-1 and TRBJ2-7; no firm D call. There are 11 residues in the CDR3. Germline CDR1 DFQATT, CDR2 SNEGSKA (reference sequence). Deletions cut 6 bases from V and 0 bases from J, with 6 bases between. CDR3 amino acids: CSARHSYEQYF. CDR3 bases: TGCAGTGCCCGACACTCCTACGAGCAGTACTTC.

DNA of the CDR3: TGTGCCAGCAGTAAAATTCTTTCTAGCGGGGGGGCGGCAGATACGCAGTATTTT. It encodes CASSKILSSGGAADTQYF. J is TRBJ2-3 and V is TRBV2, with 12 bases lining up with TRBD2. The germline V gene has CDR1 SNHLY and CDR2 FYNNEI. This CDR3 contains 18 residues. V shed 5 bases, J shed 4 bases, and the junction held 13 bases outside the gene matches.

This chain uses TRBV10-3 with TRBJ2-1; tentative D call: TRBD2 (6 bases). Germline CDR1 is ENHRY and CDR2 is SYGVKD. The length of the CDR3 is 12 residues. This chain's CDR3 is CATESGENEQFF. The DNA of the CDR3 is TGTGCTACAGAGTCGGGAGAGAATGAGCAGTTCTTC.

The genes are TRBV5-4 and TRBJ2-4; weak D call: TRBD1 (5 bases). CDR1 and CDR2 (germline): SGHNT, YYREEE (reference sequence). The CDR3 runs 14 residues. The V end lost 1 base, the J end lost 1 base, and 6 bases lay between the germline ends. The CDR3 protein is CASSLNRAKNIQYF. The CDR3 DNA reads as TGTGCCAGCAGCTTGAACAGGGCCAAAAACATTCAGTACTTC. Full variable domain (outside the CDR3, taken from reference TRBV5-4 and TRBJ2-4): ETGVTQSPTHLIKTRGQQVTLRCSSQSGHNTVSWYQQALGQGPQFIFQYYREEENGRGNFPPRFSGLQFPNYSSELNVNALELDDSALYLCASSLNRAKNIQYFGAGTRLSVL.

The table lists this clone with a few counts. The chain links TRBV9 to TRBJ2-7; 11 bases map to TRBD2. The CDR3 extends over 13 amino acids. Germline V lookup: CDR1 SGDLS, CDR2 YYNGEE. The V and J ends lost 5 bases and 4 bases, in that order; junction bases with no gene match: 2. CDR3 nucleotide sequence: TGTGCCAGCAGTTTAGCGGGAGGGTACGAGCAGTACTTC. Translating gives CASSLAGGYEQYF.

The V gene is TRBV7-8, the J gene TRBJ1-2; 10 bases are a match to TRBD1. The CDR3 is 15 amino acids. The V and J ends lost 4 bases and 4 bases, in that order; junction bases with no gene match: 6. The germline V gene encodes CDR1 SGHVS and CDR2 FQNEAQ. The CDR3 DNA sequence: TGTGCCAGCAGCTCCCACCGGACAGGGGGCTATGGCTACACCTTC. Its translation is CASSSHRTGGYGYTF.

The chain carries TRBV18 and TRBJ2-1; 8 bases are shared with TRBD2. The CDR3 sequence is 16 residues long. The trim removed 3 bases at V and 6 bases at J, leaving 10 bases unmatched. Germline V lookup: CDR1 KGHSH, CDR2 LQKENI. Here the CDR3 reads CASSPPSGGAGNEQFF. The CDR3, as DNA: TGTGCCAGCTCACCCCCTTCGGGAGGGGCGGGCAATGAGCAGTTCTTC.

The V and J genes are TRBV9 and TRBJ2-7, with D unclear. V lost 0 bases to trimming and J lost 4 bases, with 11 bases between them. Germline CDR1 is SGDLS and CDR2 is YYNGEE. The CDR3 runs to 14 residues. CDR3 sequence (DNA): TGTGCCAGCAGCGTAGGGTTGGCACAGTACGAGCAGTACTTC. Its translation is CASSVGLAQYEQYF.

DNA of the CDR3: TGTGCCAGCAGCGTAGAGAGACTAGCTCAAAATGGATGGACCGGGGAGCTGTTTTTT. Its protein is CASSVERLAQNGWTGELFF. The chain links TRBV9 to TRBJ2-2; 7 bases are a match to TRBD2. The CDR3 consists of 19 residues. Germline values: CDR1 SGDLS, CDR2 YYNGEE. V lost 0 bases, J lost 5 bases, and 16 bases stayed unmatched.

The gene calls are TRBV4-1 and TRBJ2-3, with D perhaps matching TRBD2 (6 bases). Trimming shortened V by 1 base and J by 6 bases, and 20 bases separated the two germline ends. CDR3 length: 17 amino acids. Looked up from germline, CDR1 is MGHRA and CDR2 is YSYEKL. CDR3 amino acids: CASSQVLASREDDTQYF. DNA of the CDR3: TGCGCCAGCAGCCAAGTGTTAGCGAGTAGGGAGGATGATACGCAGTATTTT.

This chain links TRBV5-6 with TRBJ1-5; D is unresolved. CDR3 size: 15 residues. Germline V gene sequence: CDR1 SGHDT, CDR2 YYEEEE. V gave up 4 bases and J gave up 1 base, with 12 bases separating them. The CDR3 DNA reads TGTGCCAGCAGCGTACTGGGAGACAGCAATCAGCCCCAGCATTTT. Translated, it gives CASSVLGDSNQPQHF.

The chain joins TRBV6-5 to TRBJ2-7, with 7 bases fitting TRBD1. V was pared by 6 bases and J by 4 bases, with 12 bases of the junction left unmatched. The CDR3 is made up of 15 amino acids. CDR1 is MNHEY, CDR2 SVGAGI, per germline. The CDR3 nucleotides are TGTGCCAGCAGGACAGGGAACACCTATGAGTACGAGCAGTACTTC. It translates to CASRTGNTYEYEQYF.